The 27 T cell receptor beta chains below come from one sample, sequenced in a study of identical twins. Using its own MiXCR run on the 5' RACE reads, TCRdb lists one record per CDR3 protein. This table has about 530,000 distinct CDR3 sequences, under 25% appearing once. These data were likewise used in another study, on yellow fever vaccine responses in identical twins.

Sample: CD4+ T cells sorted from blood. Receptors were obtained from a woman aged 18-29 years in good health.

The V gene is TRBV4-1, the J gene TRBJ2-1; 9 nucleotides line up with TRBD2. Germline CDR1 reads MGHRA; CDR2 reads YSYEKL. The CDR3 covers 16 residues. V was pared by 3 bases and J by 5 bases, with 8 bases of the junction left unmatched. The CDR3 DNA is TGCGCCAGCAGCCAGTTGACTAGCGGTTATCACAATGAGCAGTTCTTC. It yields the protein CASSQLTSGYHNEQFF.

This clonotype was seen a single time. A read error may produce the germline difference seen at one junction end. The V gene is TRBV12-3 or TRBV12-4, the J gene TRBJ2-6; D tentatively fits TRBD1 or TRBD2 (5 bases each). CDR3 size: 15 residues. CDR3 in amino acids: CASSLGGFGANGLTF. CDR3 nucleotides: TGTGCCAGCAGTTTAGGCGGGTTTGGGGCCAACGGCCTGACTTTC.

The chain combines TRBV20-1 with TRBJ2-1, with 14 bases fitting TRBD2. The germline V gene has CDR1 DFQATT and CDR2 SNEGSKA (reference sequence). V shed 5 bases, J shed 9 bases, and the junction held 12 bases outside the gene matches. The CDR3 runs to 16 residues. The CDR3 loop is CSARLGRLAGGPEQFF. The CDR3 DNA sequence: TGCAGTGCTCGTTTAGGTCGACTAGCGGGAGGGCCTGAGCAGTTCTTC.

The chain has TRBV10-3 and TRBJ1-5; D perhaps matches TRBD1 (5 bases). With 4 bases removed from V and 7 bases from J, the gap between germline ends came to 11 bases. This CDR3 comprises 13 residues. Germline V gene lookup returns CDR1 ENHRY and CDR2 SYGVKD. The CDR3 sequence is CAISGRGDQPQHF. The CDR3 bases are TGTGCCATCAGTGGTCGCGGGGACCAGCCCCAGCATTTT.

This clonotype has just a few counts. The chain carries TRBV12-3 or TRBV12-4 and TRBJ1-5; a possible D gene is TRBD1 (6 bases). The CDR3 sequence is 14 residues long. Trimming shortened V by 4 bases and J by 3 bases, and 10 bases separated the two germline ends. The CDR3 reads CASSSQGTNQPQHF. The CDR3 DNA reads TGTGCCAGCAGTTCACAGGGAACCAATCAGCCCCAGCATTTT.

The table lists this clonotype with a few counts. This chain links TRBV24-1 with TRBJ2-5; D not resolved. From germline, CDR1 is KGHDR and CDR2 SFDVKD. The CDR3 has 15 amino acids. Deletions cut 0 bases from V and 13 bases from J, with 20 bases between. Written as DNA, the CDR3 is TGTGCCACCAGTGATTTGGGTCCCCTGAAACTCGTGGGGTACTTC. The encoded protein is CATSDLGPLKLVGYF.

V usage is TRBV20-1 and J usage is TRBJ2-2; D is unclear. V was pared by 1 base and J by 1 base, with 7 bases between. The CDR3 sequence is 14 residues long. Per germline, CDR1 DFQATT and CDR2 SNEGSKA (reference sequence). The CDR3 sequence is CSARGNWNTGELFF. DNA for the CDR3: TGCAGTGCTAGAGGCAATTGGAACACCGGGGAGCTGTTTTTT.

The chain carries TRBV10-3 and TRBJ1-2, with 9 positions matching TRBD1. The CDR3 sequence is 12 residues long. With 7 bases clipped from V and 6 bases from J, the junction kept 3 bases outside the gene matches. Per the germline V gene, CDR1 is ENHRY and CDR2 is SYGVKD. Here the CDR3 DNA reads TGTGCCATCACTGACAGGGGGGATGGCTACACCTTC. Amino acid sequence: CAITDRGDGYTF.

The count of this clonotype is one. The chain recombines TRBV28 with TRBJ2-5; 7 bases agree with TRBD1. In germline, CDR1 is MDHEN, CDR2 SYDVKM. This CDR3 contains 13 residues. V was clipped by 6 bases and J by 5 bases; unmatched bases: 6. CDR3 in amino acids: CASRRGHMETQYF. In DNA form, the CDR3 reads TGTGCCAGCAGAAGGGGGCACATGGAGACCCAGTACTTC.

The chain has TRBV10-3 and TRBJ2-3; TRBD2 agrees at 12 bases. The junction had 5 bases not matched to a gene; V was cut back by 8 bases and J by 5 bases. This CDR3 has 14 amino acids. CDR1 is ENHRY and CDR2 is SYGVKD in the germline V gene. CDR3 nucleotides: TGTGCCATCTCCCTAGCGGGGGGGAAAGATACGCAGTATTTT. Translated: CAISLAGGKDTQYF.

This clonotype was seen a few times. This CDR3 is CASSLGERQNDNYGYTF. The DNA of the CDR3 is TGTGCCAGCAGCTTAGGTGAACGACAGAATGATAACTATGGCTACACCTTC. V gene TRBV7-3 combines with J gene TRBJ1-2; tentatively, D is TRBD1 (5 bases). CDR3 length: 17 residues. Germline lookup yields CDR1 SGHTA and CDR2 FQGTGA. Trimming took 2 bases from V and 1 from J, leaving 17 bases between them.

V and J are TRBV5-1 and TRBJ1-6; 9 nucleotides match TRBD1. The CDR3 covers 16 residues. Losses at the gene ends were 4 bases for V and 3 bases for J; bases not matched to a gene: 5. Germline V gene lookup returns CDR1 SGHRS and CDR2 YFSETQ. The CDR3 loop is CASSLGQGIYNSPLHF. The CDR3, as DNA: TGCGCCAGCAGCCTCGGACAGGGGATCTATAATTCACCCCTCCACTTT.

This clonotype was counted between two and nine times. The genes are TRBV29-1 and TRBJ2-5, with 7 bases aligning to TRBD1. V dropped 4 bases and J dropped 0; count of bases not matched to a gene: 5. Germline values: CDR1 SQVTM, CDR2 ANQGSEA. This CDR3 is built from 14 residues. The CDR3 reads CSVAGQRYQETQYF. In DNA, the CDR3 is TGCAGCGTTGCGGGACAGCGGTACCAAGAGACCCAGTACTTC.

The CDR3 bases are TGTGCCTGGGTGGCTAGCGGGAGACAGCCGCCCTACGAGCAGTACTTC. As protein: CAWVASGRQPPYEQYF. The V gene is TRBV2, the J gene TRBJ2-7, with TRBD2 matching 10 bases. The V segment lost 11 bases and the J segment 2 bases; nucleotides outside the gene matches: 15. CDR3 size: 16 residues. CDR1 is SNHLY, CDR2 FYNNEI, per germline.

This clonotype has more than one count but fewer than ten. The chain is built from TRBV20-1 and TRBJ1-5, with 7 bases matching TRBD1. The CDR3 consists of 15 residues. From germline, CDR1 is DFQATT and CDR2 SNEGSKA (reference sequence). V was clipped by 2 bases and J by 4 bases; unmatched bases: 8. The CDR3 here is CSARSGTALNQPQHF. In nucleotides, the CDR3 is TGCAGTGCTAGATCAGGGACAGCACTTAATCAGCCCCAGCATTTT.

This clonotype was detected a few times. The gene calls are TRBV12-3 or TRBV12-4 and TRBJ1-2; tentatively, D is TRBD1 (6 bases). The CDR3 spans 13 residues. V was trimmed by 7 bases and J by 3 bases, leaving 12 bases between them. CDR3: CASTLGGYYGYTF. CDR3 coding DNA: TGTGCCAGCACCCTAGGGGGGTACTATGGCTACACCTTC.

The V gene is TRBV12-3 or TRBV12-4, the J gene TRBJ2-2; 7 bases are shared with TRBD2. Trimming took 6 bases from V and 4 from J; bases not matched to a gene: 8. This CDR3 spans 15 amino acids. CDR3 sequence: CASRGSGVPTGELFF. The CDR3 DNA follows: TGTGCCAGCAGGGGGAGCGGGGTACCCACCGGGGAGCTGTTTTTT.

This sequence joins TRBV7-9 and TRBJ2-1; 11 positions match TRBD2. Trimming cost V 7 bases and J 3 bases; bases outside gene matches: 5. Germline loops: CDR1 SEHNR, CDR2 FQNEAQ (reference sequence). There are 15 residues in the CDR3. As DNA, the CDR3 is TGTGCCAGCACCCCGGGACTAGCGGTCTACAATGAGCAGTTCTTC. Protein sequence: CASTPGLAVYNEQFF.

The chain employs TRBV3-1 and TRBJ2-1; no clear D. Looked up from germline, CDR1 is LGHDT and CDR2 is YNNKEL (reference sequence). The CDR3 totals 13 residues. The V gene lost 4 bases and the J gene lost 4 bases, with 8 bases spanning the gap. This chain's CDR3 is CASSLTMYNEQFF. The CDR3 DNA reads TGTGCCAGCAGCCTTACTATGTACAATGAGCAGTTCTTC.

There are a few counts of this clonotype. The V call is TRBV6-1, the J call TRBJ1-3, with D possibly matching TRBD1 (5 bases). The ends were cut back, 6 bases at V and 4 bases at J, with 16 bases in the middle. Germline V CDR1 and CDR2: MNHNS, SASEGT. The CDR3 length is 15 residues. CDR3 amino acids: CASRPDRTWGNTIYF. CDR3 in DNA: TGTGCCAGCAGACCCGACAGAACGTGGGGAAACACCATATATTTT.

This clonotype turned up a few times. CDR3 sequence reads: CASSGSSGSYEQYF. The CDR3 DNA sequence: TGTGCCAGCAGTGGGTCTAGCGGCTCCTACGAGCAGTACTTC. J is TRBJ2-7 and V is TRBV2; 7 bases agree with TRBD2. This CDR3 contains 14 residues. V shed 4 bases and J 0 bases; nucleotides not matched to a gene: 3. CDR1 and CDR2 (germline): SNHLY, FYNNEI.

This clonotype was counted a few times. CDR3 DNA: TGTGCCAGCAGCCAATATTCTCCGGGACAAGGGGCCTCCGAGCAGTACTTC. Residues: CASSQYSPGQGASEQYF. The chain uses TRBV3-1 and TRBJ2-7, with D tentatively TRBD1 (6 bases). Between the trimmed V and J ends, which lost 2 bases and 6 bases, there was a span of 23 bases. The CDR3 covers 17 residues. The germline V gene encodes CDR1 LGHDT and CDR2 YNNKEL (reference sequence).

This clonotype occurred a few times. The rearrangement uses TRBV3-1 and TRBJ2-3; TRBD2 matches at 10 bases. V shed 0 bases and J 7 bases; nucleotides not matched to a gene: 10. From germline, CDR1 is LGHDT and CDR2 YNNKEL (reference sequence). The CDR3 consists of 17 residues. The CDR3 protein is CASSQDPTSGTSNTQYF. CDR3 nucleotides: TGTGCCAGCAGCCAAGATCCCACTAGCGGGACTTCGAATACGCAGTATTTT.

There are a few counts of this clonotype. The genes are TRBV27 and TRBJ2-3; the match to TRBD2 covers 10 bases. Unmatched junction bases numbered 4, after V lost 2 bases and J lost 2 bases. Germline V gene lookup returns CDR1 MNHEY and CDR2 SMNVEV (reference sequence). The CDR3 runs 16 residues. CDR3 region: CASSLRSGGDTDTQYF. Written as DNA, the CDR3 is TGTGCCAGCAGTTTAAGGAGCGGGGGGGACACAGATACGCAGTATTTT.

This clonotype has only one observation. The rearrangement links TRBV12-3 or TRBV12-4 to TRBJ2-3; 7 nucleotides align to TRBD1. The CDR3 is 14 residues long. V shed 5 bases and J 0 bases; nucleotides not matched to a gene: 2. DNA for the CDR3: TGTGCCAGCAGTATACAGGGGAGCACAGATACGCAGTATTTT. It specifies CASSIQGSTDTQYF.

This clonotype has only a few counts. The chain employs TRBV27 and TRBJ1-2, with a possible D match to TRBD1 (6 bases). V was cut by 5 bases and J by 4 bases, with 14 bases left in between. This CDR3 is built from 14 residues. Germline V gene lookup returns CDR1 MNHEY and CDR2 SMNVEV (reference sequence). The CDR3 region is CASSPITGSYGYTF. CDR3 nucleotides: TGTGCCAGCAGTCCGATCACAGGGTCCTATGGCTACACCTTC.

The chain is built from TRBV5-1 and TRBJ2-3, with TRBD1 identical over 12 bases. J lost 1 base, V lost 4 bases, and 4 bases had no gene match. The germline gives CDR1 SGHRS, CDR2 YFSETQ. The CDR3 is made up of 16 amino acids. The CDR3: CASSPRDRGRTDTQYF. In nucleotides, the CDR3 is TGCGCCAGCAGCCCCAGGGACAGGGGGCGCACAGATACGCAGTATTTT.